The TCR beta chain described here comes from a study of beta chain features in type 1 diabetes. Study at large: There was similarity between patients and healthy donors in age, gender and cell yields. Findings of the study overall: The similarity of naive, central memory and Treg TCRB repertoires appeared greater among patients than among healthy donors. Moderate yet significant TCRB CDR3 shortening was seen in Type 1 diabetes patients in all four CD4+ subsets.

The isolated RNA, all of it, was reverse transcribed, so expressed TCRB transcripts were what got sequenced. Method: immunoSEQ multiplex PCR; TCRdb's copy keeps in-frame clones and lacks some. The data show about 660,000 clones, with over 12% seen just once and 0.03% to 0.045% held by the top ten. The single heparinised draw taken from each donor contained roughly 100 mL of blood on average. In this sample, this clone turned up a few times. Its antigen is not identified. Trimming pared 7 bases from V and 3 bases from J, leaving 13 bases between. The V gene's germline CDR1 is SQVTM and CDR2 ANQGSEA. The CDR3 extends over 12 amino acids.

The origin of this receptor is a young man with type 1 diabetes. The rearrangement uses TRBV29-1 and TRBJ2-7, with D hard to call. Source material: naive CD4+ T cells from blood. DNA of the CDR3: TGCAGCGCTGGGTTAGGGAACTACGAGCAGTACTTC. This translates into CSAGLGNYEQYF.